This T cell receptor (beta chain) was sequenced for a study of T cell changes during pregnancy in multiple sclerosis. The assay was immunoSEQ multiplex PCR, and TCRdb's table has in-frame clones only and misses some. Of tens of thousands of clones listed, about 94% were seen once; the top ten hold roughly 2.5%. This CDR3 is built from 15 residues. The germline gives CDR1 SGHTS, CDR2 YDEGEE. V shed 4 bases and J shed 4 bases, with 15 bases lying between them. Specimen: peripheral blood, collected in the third trimester of pregnancy. This chain connects TRBV5-8 to TRBJ1-5; a weak D match, TRBD1 (5 bases). The TCR was taken from a female donor with multiple sclerosis, enrolled in a pregnancy study. The CDR3 loop reads CASSPPGGWNQPQHF. The CDR3 DNA reads TGTGCCAGCAGCCCCCCGGGGGGTTGGAATCAGCCCCAGCATTTT.